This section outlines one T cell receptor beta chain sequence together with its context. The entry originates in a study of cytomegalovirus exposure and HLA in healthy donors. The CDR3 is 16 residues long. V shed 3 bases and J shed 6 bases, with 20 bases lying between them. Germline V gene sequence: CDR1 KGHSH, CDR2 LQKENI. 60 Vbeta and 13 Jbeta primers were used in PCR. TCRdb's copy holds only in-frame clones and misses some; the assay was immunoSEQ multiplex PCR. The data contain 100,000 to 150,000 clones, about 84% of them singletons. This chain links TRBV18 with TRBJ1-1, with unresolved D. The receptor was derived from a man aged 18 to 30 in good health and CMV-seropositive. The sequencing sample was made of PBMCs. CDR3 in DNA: TGTGCCAGCTCACCGGTTATCTCGGCGAGGGCACCTGAAGCTTTCTTT. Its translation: CASSPVISARAPEAFF.